Below, 32 T cell receptor beta chains from the same sample are listed, as sequenced in a study of T cell responses to AZD1222 COVID-19 vaccine. The table came from immunoSEQ multiplex PCR; TCRdb's copy has only in-frame clones and leaves some out. The sample comprises approximately 150,000 clones, around 90% of which are singletons, and approximately 1.1% rests with the top ten. This sample comprised peripheral blood, obtained 28 days after the second AZD1222 dose. Receptors originate from an adult who received the AZD1222 COVID-19 vaccine.

The chain's CDR3 is CASSWNRAGNTGELFF. In DNA, the CDR3 is TGCGCCAGCAGCTGGAACAGGGCGGGAAACACCGGGGAGCTGTTTTTT. The chain joins TRBV5-1 to TRBJ2-2; D could derive from TRBD1 or TRBD2 (6 bases each). V shed 3 bases and J shed 2 bases, with 14 bases lying between them. The CDR3 spans 16 residues. CDR1 is SGHRS and CDR2 is YFSETQ in the germline V gene.

This clone showed up just once. CDR3 amino acids: CASSLLDFSGNTIYF. The CDR3 region has the DNA TGCGCCAGCAGCTTGTTGGATTTCTCTGGAAACACCATATATTTT. The J gene is TRBJ1-3, the V gene TRBV5-1; D gene unclear. The CDR3 length is 15 residues. Germline CDR1 and CDR2: SGHRS and YFSETQ. The V end lost 1 base, the J end lost 0 bases, and 8 bases lay between the germline ends.

This rearrangement joins TRBV12-3 or TRBV12-4 to TRBJ1-6; D is possibly TRBD1 (5 bases). V dropped 8 bases and J dropped 4 bases, with 9 bases sitting between them. The CDR3 covers 13 residues. The CDR3 reads CASVKGYNSPLHF. The DNA for the CDR3 is TGTGCCAGCGTGAAGGGGTATAATTCACCCCTCCACTTT.

The V gene is TRBV27, the J gene TRBJ1-1; 7 nucleotides match TRBD1. After removal of 6 bases from V and 5 bases from J, the junction contained 18 bases not matched to a gene. The CDR3 is made up of 17 amino acids. CDR1 is MNHEY, CDR2 SMNVEV, per germline (reference sequence). The chain's CDR3 is CASRSQRDSFPLTEAFF. In nucleotides, the CDR3 is TGTGCCAGCAGATCCCAGAGGGACAGTTTTCCCTTAACTGAAGCTTTCTTT.

The chain combines TRBV10-3 with TRBJ1-1; D is perhaps TRBD1 (6 bases). Germline CDR1 is ENHRY and CDR2 is SYGVKD. V dropped 8 bases and J dropped 3 bases, with 13 bases sitting between them. The CDR3 extends over 13 amino acids. CDR3 DNA: TGTGCCATCCAACAGGGATCATACACTGAAGCTTTCTTT. As protein: CAIQQGSYTEAFF.

This chain joins TRBV2 and TRBJ2-7; D gene ambiguous. Germline CDR1 reads SNHLY; CDR2 reads FYNNEI. This CDR3 has 13 amino acids. Trimming shortened V by 2 bases and J by 3 bases, and 8 bases separated the two germline ends. The CDR3 is CASSERLLYEQYF. DNA for the CDR3: TGTGCCAGCAGTGAAAGGCTGCTCTACGAGCAGTACTTC.

This clone was detected only once. This chain joins TRBV30 and TRBJ1-2; D uncertain. Trimming stripped 3 bases from V and 2 bases from J, with 16 bases between. This CDR3 spans 15 amino acids. Germline CDR1 and CDR2: GTSNPN and SVGIG (reference sequence). CDR3 in DNA: TGTGCCTGGAGCCCGATGGGCAGGATCAACTATGGCTACACCTTC. Translating gives CAWSPMGRINYGYTF.

The chain couples TRBV6-4 to TRBJ1-2; no reliable D call. V dropped 5 bases and J dropped 8 bases, with 18 bases sitting between them. The germline V gene has CDR1 MRHNA and CDR2 SNTAGT. The CDR3 sequence is 14 residues long. The CDR3 protein is CASSTGRVSGGYTF. Here the CDR3 DNA reads TGTGCCAGCAGTACTGGACGCGTCAGTGGGGGCTACACCTTC.

This chain joins TRBV30 and TRBJ1-6; the D gene is possibly TRBD1 (5 bases). Germline V lookup: CDR1 GTSNPN, CDR2 SVGIG (reference sequence). V was clipped by 0 bases and J by 0 bases, with 9 bases between them. This CDR3 is built from 16 residues. DNA of the CDR3: TGTGCCTGGAGTGTGGGGGGGAGCTCCTATAATTCACCCCTCCACTTT. Translating gives CAWSVGGSSYNSPLHF.

The genes are TRBV4-1 and TRBJ2-1, with 9 bases identical to TRBD2. V trimming: 1 base; J trimming: 9 bases; junction bases outside the gene matches: 13. The CDR3 runs to 17 residues. Germline V gene lookup returns CDR1 MGHRA and CDR2 YSYEKL. CDR3 sequence (DNA): TGCGCCAGCAGCCAAGGGATGGCGCGGGGGGGCCATGGTGAGCAGTTCTTC. Its translation: CASSQGMARGGHGEQFF.

This chain uses TRBV18 with TRBJ2-1; D uncertain. V lost 2 bases, J lost 0 bases, and 11 bases lay in between. From germline, CDR1 is KGHSH and CDR2 LQKENI. The CDR3 loop spans 16 amino acids. The CDR3 DNA reads as TGTGCCAGCTCACCAGGAAGGCAGAGCTCCTACAATGAGCAGTTCTTC. Its translation is CASSPGRQSSYNEQFF.

J is TRBJ1-1 and V is TRBV5-5; D uncertain. The CDR3 sequence is 14 residues long. The V end was cut by 0 bases, the J end by 5 bases, with 11 bases between. Germline CDR1 and CDR2: SGHKS and YYEKEE (reference sequence). The CDR3 DNA reads TGTGCCAGCAGCTTGGTTCGTGTGGGAACTGAAGCTTTCTTT. As protein: CASSLVRVGTEAFF.

This clone has a single count. This sequence joins TRBV7-9 and TRBJ2-1, with D maybe TRBD2 (6 bases). V was shortened by 5 bases and J by 0 bases, with 11 bases between the two germline ends. The CDR3 runs 15 residues. Germline loops: CDR1 SEHNR, CDR2 FQNEAQ (reference sequence). This CDR3 reads CASSRGGSSYNEQFF. The DNA for the CDR3 is TGTGCCAGCAGCCGGGGAGGCAGCTCCTACAATGAGCAGTTCTTC. Full variable domain (outside the CDR3, taken from reference TRBV7-9 and TRBJ2-1): DTGVSQNPRHKITKRGQNVTFRCDPISEHNRLYWYRQTLGQGPEFLTYFQNEAQLEKSRLLSDRFSAERPKGSFSTLEIQRTEQGDSAMYLCASSRGGSSYNEQFFGPGTRLTVL.

This CDR3 is CASSLGTSGGPYNEQFF. The DNA of the CDR3 is TGTGCCAGCAGCTTAGGGACTAGCGGGGGGCCTTACAATGAGCAGTTCTTC. The rearrangement uses TRBV7-8 and TRBJ2-1, with 14 bases fitting TRBD2. Germline CDR1 reads SGHVS; CDR2 reads FQNEAQ. The CDR3 sequence is 17 residues long. Unmatched junction bases numbered 3, after V lost 1 base and J lost 4 bases.

The chain joins TRBV11-2 to TRBJ2-1; 10 bases match TRBD2. CDR1 SGHAT and CDR2 FQNNGV come from the germline V gene. V lost 5 bases and J lost 4; bases outside the gene matches: 5. There are 15 residues in the CDR3. CDR3 DNA sequence: TGTGCCAGCAGCCTCCTAGCGGGGGAATACAATGAGCAGTTCTTC. Translation gives CASSLLAGEYNEQFF.

This chain uses TRBV6-5 with TRBJ1-1; TRBD1 is a possible D gene (5 bases). Trimming shortened V by 4 bases and J by 5 bases, and 11 bases separated the two germline ends. This CDR3 contains 13 residues. The V gene's germline CDR1 is MNHEY and CDR2 SVGAGI. This chain's CDR3 is CASSLRGRTEAFF. The CDR3 region has the DNA TGTGCCAGCAGTTTGAGGGGACGAACTGAAGCTTTCTTT.

The gene calls are TRBV6-5 and TRBJ1-3; D is unresolved. Germline assignment: CDR1 MNHEY and CDR2 SVGAGI. V lost 7 bases, J lost 7 bases, and 11 bases lay in between. This CDR3 is 12 amino acids long. As DNA, the CDR3 is TGTGCCAGCATAGCCGGCGAGAACACCATATATTTT. This codes for CASIAGENTIYF.

The V and J genes are TRBV4-2 and TRBJ2-1, with TRBD1 matching 7 bases. Germline values: CDR1 LGHNA, CDR2 YNFKEQ. This CDR3 contains 16 residues. V trimming: 4 bases; J trimming: 2 bases; junction bases outside the gene matches: 8. The chain's CDR3 is CASSLVGGPTYNEQFF. CDR3 coding DNA: TGTGCCAGCAGCCTGGTAGGGGGCCCCACCTACAATGAGCAGTTCTTC.

This chain connects TRBV6-5 to TRBJ1-1; 8 bases are a match to TRBD1. V was clipped by 2 bases and J by 5 bases; unmatched bases: 4. The V gene's germline CDR1 is MNHEY and CDR2 SVGAGI. CDR3 length: 14 amino acids. The CDR3 DNA reads TGTGCCAGCAGTTACGCCCAGGGGGCGACTGAAGCTTTCTTT. This codes for CASSYAQGATEAFF.

This clone has only one observation. The chain uses TRBV12-3 or TRBV12-4 and TRBJ1-2; no definite D call. The CDR3 sequence is 13 residues long. V lost 1 base to trimming and J lost 4 bases, with 7 bases between them. CDR3 in amino acids: CASSLDVGYGYTF. The DNA for the CDR3 is TGTGCCAGCAGTTTAGACGTGGGCTATGGCTACACCTTC.

The J gene is TRBJ1-5, the V gene TRBV28; D not certain. Germline V lookup: CDR1 MDHEN, CDR2 SYDVKM. The CDR3 contains 11 residues. V was pared by 6 bases and J by 4 bases, with 4 bases between. For the CDR3, the DNA is TGTGCCAGCAGGGATAATCAGCCCCAGCATTTT. Translating it yields CASRDNQPQHF.

The genes are TRBV11-1 and TRBJ1-1, with 8 nucleotides matching TRBD1. The CDR3 runs 14 residues. After removal of 5 bases from V and 1 base from J, the junction contained 3 bases not matched to a gene. The germline V gene encodes CDR1 SGHAT and CDR2 FQDESV (reference sequence). CDR3 coding DNA: TGTGCCAGCAGCCCGGGGACAGGGAACACTGAAGCTTTCTTT. Encoded protein: CASSPGTGNTEAFF.

The count of this clone is one. At one end, the junction sequence differs from germline, possibly due to a read error. The V and J genes are TRBV5-6 and TRBJ1-4; unclear D gene. Per the germline V gene, CDR1 is SGHDT and CDR2 is YYEEEE. There are 13 residues in the CDR3. The CDR3 protein is CASCFGNNEKLFF. The CDR3 DNA reads as TGTGCCAGCTGCTTTGGGAATAATGAAAAACTGTTTTTT.

The J gene is TRBJ1-4, the V gene TRBV19; the D gene is possibly TRBD1 (5 bases). The CDR3 sequence is 15 residues long. Germline V CDR1 and CDR2: LNHDA, SQIVND (reference sequence). V lost 3 bases to trimming and J lost 5 bases, with 13 bases between them. CDR3: CASSIVTGGNEKLFF. CDR3 bases: TGTGCCAGTAGTATCGTCACGGGGGGGAATGAAAAACTGTTTTTT.

V is TRBV5-1 and J is TRBJ2-5; the D call may be TRBD1 or TRBD2 (5 bases each). The CDR3 runs 16 residues. V shed 1 base and J shed 5 bases, with 18 bases lying between them. Per the germline V gene, CDR1 is SGHRS and CDR2 is YFSETQ. CDR3: CASSLRGQGVWETQYF. CDR3 nucleotide sequence: TGCGCCAGCAGCTTGAGGGGCCAGGGAGTATGGGAGACCCAGTACTTC.

The genes are TRBV6-5 and TRBJ1-2, with D possibly being TRBD1 (6 bases). This CDR3 comprises 13 residues. Trimming removed 5 bases from V and 3 bases from J, with 10 bases in between. The germline V gene has CDR1 MNHEY and CDR2 SVGAGI. The CDR3 sequence: CASSPRTDYGYTF. The CDR3 DNA sequence: TGTGCCAGCAGTCCCCGGACAGACTATGGCTACACCTTC.

The rearrangement joins TRBV3-1 (or the pseudogene TRBV3-2) to TRBJ2-7; D perhaps matches TRBD2 (5 bases). The CDR3 totals 14 residues. Germline CDR1 and CDR2: LGHDT and YNNKEL (reference sequence). V lost 4 bases and J lost 0, with 10 bases in between. The DNA of the CDR3 is TGTGCCAGCAGCCCCACGGGAAGCTCCTACGAGCAGTACTTC. Translation gives CASSPTGSSYEQYF.

The DNA of the CDR3 is TGTGCCAGCAGTGGGTTACAGCCCAATTCACCCCTCCACTTT. Protein sequence: CASSGLQPNSPLHF. The rearrangement links TRBV2 to TRBJ1-6; no definite D call. The CDR3 is made up of 14 amino acids. V was trimmed by 4 bases and J by 7 bases, leaving 11 bases between them. Germline values: CDR1 SNHLY, CDR2 FYNNEI. The full variable domain, its missing parts supplied by reference TRBV2 and TRBJ1-6, is EPEVTQTPSHQVTQMGQEVILRCVPISNHLYFYWYRQILGQKVEFLVSFYNNEISEKSEIFDDQFSVERPDGSNFTLKIRSTKLEDSAMYFCASSGLQPNSPLHFGNGTRLTVT.

This chain connects TRBV10-3 to TRBJ1-1, with a weak D call TRBD1 (6 bases). Germline loops: CDR1 ENHRY, CDR2 SYGVKD. The length of the CDR3 is 14 residues. V gave up 5 bases and J gave up 4 bases, with 14 bases separating them. The CDR3 bases are TGTGCCATCAGTATCCAGGACAGCTCCACTGAAGCTTTCTTT. Protein product: CAISIQDSSTEAFF.

This chain connects TRBV5-8 to TRBJ2-3; 10 bases match TRBD2. V gave up 1 base and J gave up 2 bases; unmatched junction bases: 7. CDR1 and CDR2 (germline): SGHTS, YDEGEE. The CDR3 has 17 residues. The CDR3 DNA follows: TGTGCCAGCAGCTTGTCCCCTAGCGGGGGCTTCACAGATACGCAGTATTTT. It translates to CASSLSPSGGFTDTQYF.

The genes are TRBV18 and TRBJ1-1; D is ambiguous. V lost 3 bases and J 3 bases, leaving 8 bases between the germline ends. CDR1 KGHSH and CDR2 LQKENI come from the germline V gene. This CDR3 is 13 amino acids long. The CDR3 DNA follows: TGTGCCAGCTCACCCCCGGGTGACACTGAAGCTTTCTTT. Encoded protein: CASSPPGDTEAFF.

CDR3 protein: CASSERGNTGELFF. The CDR3 DNA follows: TGTGCCAGCAGCGAGCGGGGTAACACCGGGGAGCTGTTTTTT. The V and J genes are TRBV2 and TRBJ2-2, with 7 bases fitting TRBD2. Unmatched junction bases numbered 3, after V lost 6 bases and J lost 2 bases. Germline CDR1 reads SNHLY; CDR2 reads FYNNEI. The CDR3 contains 14 residues.